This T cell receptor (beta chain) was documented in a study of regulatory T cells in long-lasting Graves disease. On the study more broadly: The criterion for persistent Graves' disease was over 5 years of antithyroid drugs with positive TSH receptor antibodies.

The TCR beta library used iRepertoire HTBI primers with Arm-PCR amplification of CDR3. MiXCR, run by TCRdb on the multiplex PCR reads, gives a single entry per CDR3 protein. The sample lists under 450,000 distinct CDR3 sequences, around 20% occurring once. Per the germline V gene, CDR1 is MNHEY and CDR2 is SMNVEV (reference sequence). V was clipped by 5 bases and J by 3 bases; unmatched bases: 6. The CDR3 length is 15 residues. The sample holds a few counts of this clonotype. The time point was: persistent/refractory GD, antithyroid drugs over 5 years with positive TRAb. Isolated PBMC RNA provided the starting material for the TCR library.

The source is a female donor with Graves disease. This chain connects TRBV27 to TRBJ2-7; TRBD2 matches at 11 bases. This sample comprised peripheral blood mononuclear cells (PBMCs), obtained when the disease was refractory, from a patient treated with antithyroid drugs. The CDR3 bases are TGTGCCAGCAGTCCCTATAGCGGGAGGGACTACGAGCAGTACTTC. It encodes CASSPYSGRDYEQYF.